Below, one T cell receptor beta chain is given with its context. This CDR3 region has 18 residues. Germline values: CDR1 LGHDT, CDR2 YNNKEL (reference sequence). The V gene lost 6 bases and the J gene lost 7 bases, with 28 bases spanning the gap. These data originate in a study of blood T cell repertoires in COVID-19. Study background: T cells, B-cell-depleted T cells, or PBMCs provided the cDNA or gDNA that served as material.

Authors' data handling: Amplification of reference gene primers was used by the study to estimate nucleated cell counts. The repertoire was sequenced with immunoSEQ multiplex PCR; TCRdb's copy has only in-frame clones and lacks some. V and J calls and clone size follow that table, whereas D and trimming were derived from the DNA. The sample holds about 80,000 clones, just under 80% seen once. Sequenced material: peripheral blood. This sequence was found in a man between 60 and 70 years old with COVID-19, enrolled during active disease. V usage is TRBV3-1 (or the pseudogene TRBV3-2) and J usage is TRBJ2-4; perhaps TRBD2 as D (5 bases). The CDR3 nucleotides read TGTGCCAGCAGTCGCTCCCCCAATGGCAGAGGGTCTTCGAACATTCAGTACTTC. Encoded protein: CASSRSPNGRGSSNIQYF.